Here is one TCR beta chain with its context. Original processing notes: Cell counts per sample came from amplifying reference gene primers. Assay used: immunoSEQ multiplex PCR; TCRdb lists only in-frame clones, some missing. The D gene and trimming were derived from the DNA, and the V and J assignments and clone size from that table. Among approximately 300,000 clones listed, about 83% were seen once. The data stem from a study of blood T cell repertoires in COVID-19. Study at large: COVID-19 samples collected from the United States, Italy and Spain covered acute and convalescent phases. T cells, B-cell-depleted T cells, or PBMCs provided the cDNA or gDNA that served as material.

The germline CDR1 and CDR2 sequences are MDHEN and SYDVKM. The ends were cut back, 6 bases at V and 2 bases at J, with 7 bases in the middle. The CDR3 runs to 13 residues. The sequencing input was peripheral blood. The TCR originated in a woman between 50 and 59 years old with acute or convalescent COVID-19. The gene calls are TRBV28 and TRBJ2-2; D gene unclear. DNA of the CDR3: TGTGCCAGCAGAGAAACTAACACCGGGGAGCTGTTTTTT. The encoded protein is CASRETNTGELFF. Full variable domain (rest looked up from reference TRBV28 and TRBJ2-2): DVKVTQSSRYLVKRTGEKVFLECVQDMDHENMFWYRQDPGLGLRLIYFSYDVKMKEKGDIPEGYSVSREKKERFSLILESASTNQTSMYLCASRETNTGELFFGEGSRLTVL.